The 13 T cell receptor beta chains below all came from one sample that was sequenced in a study of T cell repertoires in cytomegalovirus infection. Their specific antigens are unknown. TCRdb recomputed calls from the reads with MiXCR, one row per CDR3 protein. The data contain about 280,000 distinct CDR3 sequences, 20% to 25% of them singletons. The sample consisted of cultured PBMCs, taken from culture after CMV antigen stimulation. The receptors come from a human donor in good health (CMV status not recorded). Some clones in this sample may be carry-over from other donors' samples.

The CDR3 region has the DNA TGTGCCAGCAGCTCCTCTGGGGGGCTATACGAGCAGTACGTC. As protein: CASSSSGGLYEQYV. The V gene is TRBV7-8, the J gene TRBJ2-7; either TRBD1 or TRBD2 may fit D (6 bases each). The CDR3 loop spans 14 amino acids. Germline CDR1 and CDR2: SGHVS and FQNEAQ. Trimming took 4 bases from V and 4 from J, leaving 14 bases between them.

Comments on this clonotype: A much more abundant neighbour one base away suggests this may be a read error. The chain is built from TRBV11-1 and TRBJ2-1; 9 nucleotides align to TRBD2. From germline, CDR1 is SGHAT and CDR2 FQDESV (reference sequence). This CDR3 has 17 amino acids. CDR3: CDSSFTATSGLLGEQFF. The CDR3 nucleotides read TGTGACAGCAGCTTTACTGCGACTAGCGGCCTCCTAGGGGAGCAGTTCTTC.

There are a few counts of this clonotype. This sequence joins TRBV7-8 and TRBJ2-2, with D possibly TRBD1 on 5 matching bases. Between the trimmed V and J ends, which lost 5 bases and 4 bases, there was a span of 14 bases. Germline assignment: CDR1 SGHVS and CDR2 FQNEAQ. The CDR3 is made up of 15 amino acids. Here the CDR3 DNA reads TGTGCCAGCAGCCCAGGGTCAGGGCGCACCGGGGAGCTGTTTTTT. It is translated as CASSPGSGRTGELFF. Variable domain in full (rest from reference TRBV7-8 and TRBJ2-2): GAGVSQSPRYKVAKRGQDVALRCDPISGHVSLFWYQQALGQGPEFLTYFQNEAQLDKSGLPSDRFFAERPEGSVSTLKIQRTQQEDSAVYLCASSPGSGRTGELFFGEGSRLTVL.

The rearrangement uses TRBV18 and TRBJ1-1; D is perhaps TRBD1 (5 bases). The CDR3 consists of 13 residues. Between the trimmed V and J ends, which lost 3 bases and 9 bases, there was a span of 14 bases. CDR1 is KGHSH, CDR2 LQKENI, per germline. The CDR3 loop is CASSPTQAGKAFF. In nucleotides, the CDR3 is TGTGCCAGCTCACCCACACAGGCGGGGAAAGCTTTCTTT. The entire variable domain, with the rest obtained from reference TRBV18 and TRBJ1-1, is as follows: NAGVMQNPRHLVRRRGQEARLRCSPMKGHSHVYWYRQLPEEGLKFMVYLQKENIIDESGMPKERFSAEFPKEGPSILRIQQVVRGDSAAYFCASSPTQAGKAFFGQGTRLTVV.

This clonotype has just a few counts. This chain's CDR3 is CASSMGRRDRGRYGYTF. In DNA form, the CDR3 reads TGTGCCAGTAGTATGGGCCGCAGAGACAGGGGGAGGTATGGCTACACCTTC. The chain employs TRBV19 and TRBJ1-2; 9 nucleotides agree with TRBD1. The germline V gene has CDR1 LNHDA and CDR2 SQIVND (reference sequence). CDR3 length: 17 amino acids. The V gene end was trimmed by 3 bases and the J gene end by 5 bases; junction bases not matched to a gene: 13.

At least ten counts were recorded for this clonotype. The chain employs TRBV30 and TRBJ2-3; TRBD2 aligns across 14 bases. Germline CDR1 and CDR2: GTSNPN and SVGIG (reference sequence). The CDR3 extends over 16 amino acids. The V and J ends lost 4 bases and 1 base, in that order; junction bases with no gene match: 4. The CDR3 region is CAWTGLAGAGTDTQYF. The DNA of the CDR3 is TGTGCCTGGACGGGACTAGCGGGAGCGGGCACAGATACGCAGTATTTT. The full variable domain, with the rest looked up from reference TRBV30 and TRBJ2-3, is SQTIHQWPATLVQPVGSPLSLECTVEGTSNPNLYWYRQAAGRGLQLLFYSVGIGQISSEVPQNLSASRPQDRQFILSSKKLLLSDSGFYLCAWTGLAGAGTDTQYFGPGTRLTVL.

This clonotype was seen many times. The V and J genes are TRBV7-2 and TRBJ1-5; 8 nucleotides line up with TRBD1. Trimming cost V 8 bases and J 5 bases; bases outside gene matches: 8. CDR1 and CDR2 from the germline V gene are SGHTA and FQGNSA. CDR3 length: 14 amino acids. CDR3 in DNA: TGTGCCAGCGGGCGGACAGGGCGGGATCAGCCCCAGCATTTT. It codes for CASGRTGRDQPQHF.

The CDR3 coding sequence is TGTGCCAGTAGTATGGCGGGACGGGAGACCCAGTACTTC. This codes for CASSMAGRETQYF. The chain has TRBV19 and TRBJ2-5, with D tentatively TRBD2 (6 bases). The CDR3 has 13 amino acids. The germline V and J ends were trimmed by 3 bases and 5 bases, with 10 bases remaining between them. The germline V gene has CDR1 LNHDA and CDR2 SQIVND (reference sequence).

CDR3 in DNA: TGTGCCAGCAGCCCAGCCCTAGTTGGCGATGAGCAGTTCTTC. Translation gives CASSPALVGDEQFF. The genes are TRBV11-2 and TRBJ2-1, with D unclear. Germline CDR1 reads SGHAT; CDR2 reads FQNNGV. The CDR3 is 14 amino acids. Trimming pared 5 bases from V and 8 bases from J, leaving 16 bases between.

The rearrangement uses TRBV6-2 or TRBV6-3 and TRBJ1-1, with TRBD1 matching over 8 bases. Trimming cost V 8 bases and J 0 bases; bases outside gene matches: 5. Looked up from germline, CDR1 is MNHEY and CDR2 is SVGEGT. CDR3 length: 14 amino acids. This CDR3 is CASCRTGLNTEAFF. CDR3 coding DNA: TGTGCCAGCTGTCGGACAGGGCTGAACACTGAAGCTTTCTTT.

This clonotype was recorded at least ten times. V gene TRBV27 combines with J gene TRBJ2-7; 10 bases fit TRBD2. The germline gives CDR1 MNHEY, CDR2 SMNVEV (reference sequence). The CDR3 is 13 amino acids. The V and J ends lost 4 bases and 5 bases, in that order; junction bases with no gene match: 2. CDR3 coding DNA: TGTGCCAGCAGTTACCTAGCGGGAGACGAGCAGTACGTC. Its translation: CASSYLAGDEQYV.

This clonotype was detected a few times. This chain connects TRBV25-1 to TRBJ2-5, with D unresolved. The germline V gene has CDR1 MGHDK and CDR2 SYGVNS. This CDR3 has 14 amino acids. Trimming removed 8 bases at V and 7 bases at J, with 20 bases between. The CDR3 DNA reads TGTGCCAGCCGCTCCCCGACTGACATAGGGACCCAGTACTTC. Protein: CASRSPTDIGTQYF.

At least ten counts were recorded for this clonotype. The chain recombines TRBV7-2 with TRBJ2-7; 8 bases align to TRBD1. The CDR3 length is 15 residues. From germline, CDR1 is SGHTA and CDR2 FQGNSA. V was clipped by 5 bases and J by 3 bases; unmatched bases: 9. The CDR3 region has the DNA TGTGCCAGCAGCCCCGGGACAGGCTATATCTACGAGCAGTACTTC. Protein sequence: CASSPGTGYIYEQYF.